This T cell receptor beta chain is drawn from a study of cytomegalovirus exposure and HLA in healthy donors. Findings and caveats of the study: CMV antigen specificity of a few CMV-associated chains was confirmed in vitro. Several V segments, TRBV6-2 and TRBV6-3 among them, could not be told apart and were dropped.

Note on this clone: Its specificity is not known.

PCR primers comprised 60 Vbeta and 13 Jbeta primers. Profiling relied on immunoSEQ multiplex PCR, and the TCRdb table lists in-frame clones only, not all of them. The sample includes 100,000 to 150,000 clones, around 66% of them seen just once. V lost 1 base, J lost 5 bases, and 6 bases lay in between. The CDR3 is made up of 12 amino acids. CDR1 and CDR2 (germline): SGHDN, FVKESK. The source is a woman in her forties in good health and CMV-seropositive. The sample consisted of PBMCs. V and J are TRBV14 and TRBJ2-7; D call uncertain. CDR3 DNA sequence: TGTGCCAGCAGCCAAGTTTACAACGAGCAGTACTTC. Translated: CASSQVYNEQYF.